The present entry profiles one TCR beta chain with its context. This sample is part of a study of monozygotic twins with inflammatory bowel disease. T cells were not sorted, and total RNA was isolated straight from whole blood. TCRdb derives one entry per CDR3 protein from the 5' RACE reads, leaving out DNA. This listing includes around 450,000 distinct CDR3 sequences. Per the germline V gene, CDR1 is DFQATT and CDR2 is SNEGSKA (reference sequence). The CDR3 length is 11 residues. The sequence was collected from a human donor with ulcerative colitis or Crohn's disease, or a healthy co-twin of an affected twin (not recorded which). Sequencing was done on a sample of blood. The rearrangement joins TRBV20-1 to TRBJ1-1; with no DNA, the TCRdb D assignment of TRBD1 cannot be verified. The CDR3 protein is CSALPGGKAFF.